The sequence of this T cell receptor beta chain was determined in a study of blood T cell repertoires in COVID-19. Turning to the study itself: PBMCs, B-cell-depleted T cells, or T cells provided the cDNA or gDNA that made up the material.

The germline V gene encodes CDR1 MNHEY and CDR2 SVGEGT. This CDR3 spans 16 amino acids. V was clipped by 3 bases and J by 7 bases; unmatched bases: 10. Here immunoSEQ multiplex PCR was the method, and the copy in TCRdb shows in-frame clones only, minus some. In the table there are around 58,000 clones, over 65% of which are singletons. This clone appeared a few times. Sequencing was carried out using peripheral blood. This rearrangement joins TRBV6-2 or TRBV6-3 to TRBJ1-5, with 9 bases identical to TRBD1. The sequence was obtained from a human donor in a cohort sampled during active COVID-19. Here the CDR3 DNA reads TGTGCCAGCAGTTATCATCAGGACAGGGGTCAACAGCCCCAGCATTTT. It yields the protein CASSYHQDRGQQPQHF.